A selection of T cell receptor beta chains follows, all from one sample in a study of regulatory T cells in long-lasting Graves disease. TCRdb called the multiplex PCR reads again in MiXCR, with one record for every CDR3 protein. The sample holds hundreds of thousands of distinct CDR3 sequences, 9.5% to 15% seen once. The same data also contributed to another study, on T cells in Graves' hyperthyroidism and ophthalmopathy.

The specimen was peripheral blood mononuclear cells (PBMCs), collected at new diagnosis, from a patient treated with antithyroid drugs. These receptors were collected from a woman younger than 45 with Graves disease. The CDR3 runs from the conserved cysteine through the conserved F or W. The D gene is left open where the match is weak. Clone size is stated in some rows and not others, as once, few, many or a class when expanded.

len: 15
j_gene: TRBJ1-1
v_gene: TRBV28
abundance: many
d_gene: TRBD1
CDR3nt: TGTGCCAGCAGTTTTGACAGGGGCTGGGACACTGAAGCTTTCTTT
CDR3aa: CASSFDRGWDTEAFF

len: 13
j_gene: TRBJ2-3
v_gene: TRBV6-1
abundance: many
d_gene: TRBD2
CDR3nt: TGTGCCAGCAGGAGGGAGGGGTCAGATACGCAGTATTTT
CDR3aa: CASRREGSDTQYF

len: 19
j_gene: TRBJ2-3
v_gene: TRBV19
abundance: -
d_gene: TRBD2
CDR3nt: TGTGCCAGTAGTATATCGCGACTAGCGGGAGGGCCCGGCACAGATACGCAGTATTTT
CDR3aa: CASSISRLAGGPGTDTQYF

len: 11
j_gene: TRBJ2-7
v_gene: TRBV27
abundance: many
d_gene: -
CDR3nt: TGTGCCAGCGGCGGTCGTGACGAGCAGTACTTC
CDR3aa: CASGGRDEQYF

len: 15
j_gene: TRBJ1-1
v_gene: TRBV15
abundance: many
d_gene: -
CDR3nt: TGTGCCACCAGCACCAGGGACGGTCAGAACACTGAAGCTTTCTTT
CDR3aa: CATSTRDGQNTEAFF

len: 15
j_gene: TRBJ2-3
v_gene: TRBV28
abundance: many
d_gene: -
CDR3nt: TGTGCCAGCAGTTCAGGGGGCGGGAGCGCAGATACGCAGTATTTT
CDR3aa: CASSSGGGSADTQYF

len: 14
j_gene: TRBJ2-3
v_gene: TRBV28
abundance: many
d_gene: TRBD1
CDR3nt: TGTGCCAGCAAGAGGGGGCATGCCACAGATACGCAGTATTTT
CDR3aa: CASKRGHATDTQYF

len: 13
j_gene: TRBJ2-5
v_gene: TRBV5-1
abundance: many
d_gene: -
CDR3nt: TGCGCCAGCAGCTTGGCCGTTGAGGATTGCCAGTACTTC
CDR3aa: CASSLAVEDCQYF

len: 19
j_gene: TRBJ2-5
v_gene: TRBV11-1
abundance: -
d_gene: TRBD2
CDR3nt: TGTGCCAGCAGCTTAGGGATCTTACTAGCGGGAGGGCCCGTGAAGACCCAGTACTTC
CDR3aa: CASSLGILLAGGPVKTQYF

len: 14
j_gene: TRBJ2-2
v_gene: TRBV25-1
abundance: -
d_gene: -
CDR3nt: TGTGCCAGCAGTCGGATGGGGGATACCGGGGAGCTGTTTTTT
CDR3aa: CASSRMGDTGELFF

len: 13
j_gene: TRBJ2-7
v_gene: TRBV7-2
abundance: -
d_gene: -
CDR3nt: TGTGCCAGCAGCTTACGGGGGTCTTACGAGCAGAACTTC
CDR3aa: CASSLRGSYEQNF

len: 12
j_gene: TRBJ1-5
v_gene: TRBV11-2
abundance: many
d_gene: TRBD1
CDR3nt: TGTGCCAGCAGCAGGGGGCCGGAGCCCCAGCATTTT
CDR3aa: CASSRGPEPQHF

len: 15
j_gene: TRBJ2-3
v_gene: TRBV20-1
abundance: many
d_gene: -
CDR3nt: TGCAGTGCTAGCAGGATAGTTGGTTTAGTAGATACGCAGTATTTT
CDR3aa: CSASRIVGLVDTQYF

len: 14
j_gene: TRBJ2-1
v_gene: TRBV7-9
abundance: few
d_gene: -
CDR3nt: TGTGCCAGCAGCTTTGGATCCGGGATAGGTGAGCAGTTCTTC
CDR3aa: CASSFGSGIGEQFF

len: 13
j_gene: TRBJ2-6
v_gene: TRBV6-1
abundance: many
d_gene: -
CDR3nt: TGTGCCACCGCTCACTCTGGGGCCAACGTCCTGACTTTC
CDR3aa: CATAHSGANVLTF

len: 12
j_gene: TRBJ1-2
v_gene: TRBV24-1
abundance: -
d_gene: -
CDR3nt: TGTGCCACCAGTGGGGTAGGCTATGGCTACACCTTC
CDR3aa: CATSGVGYGYTF

len: 12
j_gene: TRBJ2-7
v_gene: TRBV29-1
abundance: many
d_gene: -
CDR3nt: TGCAGCGTTGGGGACACCTTCTACGAGCAGTACTTC
CDR3aa: CSVGDTFYEQYF